The clone carrying this T cell receptor (beta chain) has a single count. These data originate in a study of blood T cell repertoires in COVID-19. There are 20 residues in the CDR3. Germline lookup yields CDR1 SGHVS and CDR2 FNYEAQ. V shed 0 bases and J shed 4 bases, with 26 bases lying between them. Some clones are missing from TCRdb's copy, which holds only in-frame ones; the method was immunoSEQ multiplex PCR. The sample lists fewer than 350,000 clones, 88% occurring once. The TCR sequence derives from a woman aged 60-75 years in a cohort exposed to, infected with or recovered from COVID-19 (not recorded which). The specimen sequenced was PBMCs or T cells enriched from blood (not recorded which). The rearrangement links TRBV7-6 to TRBJ2-3; tentative D call: TRBD2 (5 bases). CDR3 region: CASSLALETGYRSAADTQYF. The CDR3, as DNA: TGTGCCAGCAGCTTAGCGCTCGAGACGGGATATCGGTCTGCGGCAGATACGCAGTATTTT.